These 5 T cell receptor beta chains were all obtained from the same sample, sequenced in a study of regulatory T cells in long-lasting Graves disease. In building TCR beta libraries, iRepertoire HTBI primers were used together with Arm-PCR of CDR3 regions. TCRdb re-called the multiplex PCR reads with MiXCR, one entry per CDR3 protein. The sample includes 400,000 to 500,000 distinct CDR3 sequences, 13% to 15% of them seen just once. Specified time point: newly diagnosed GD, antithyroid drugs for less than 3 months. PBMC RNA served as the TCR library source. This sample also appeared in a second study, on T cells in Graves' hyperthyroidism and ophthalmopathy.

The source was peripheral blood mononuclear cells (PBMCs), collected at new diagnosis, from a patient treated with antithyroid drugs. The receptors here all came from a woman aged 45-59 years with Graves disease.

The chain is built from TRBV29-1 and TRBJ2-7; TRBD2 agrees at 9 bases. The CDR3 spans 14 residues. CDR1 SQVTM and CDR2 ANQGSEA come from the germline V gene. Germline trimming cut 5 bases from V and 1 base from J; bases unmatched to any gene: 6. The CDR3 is CSVSGGRVSYEQYF. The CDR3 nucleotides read TGCAGCGTTTCCGGCGGGAGGGTATCCTACGAGCAGTACTTC.

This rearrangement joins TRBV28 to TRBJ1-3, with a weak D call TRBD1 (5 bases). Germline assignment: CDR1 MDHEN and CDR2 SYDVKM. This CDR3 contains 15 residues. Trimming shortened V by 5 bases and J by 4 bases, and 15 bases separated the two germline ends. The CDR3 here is CASSHTGSEGNTIYF. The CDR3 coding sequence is TGTGCCAGCAGTCATACAGGCTCCGAAGGAAACACCATATATTTT. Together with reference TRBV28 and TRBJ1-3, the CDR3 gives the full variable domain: DVKVTQSSRYLVKRTGEKVFLECVQDMDHENMFWYRQDPGLGLRLIYFSYDVKMKEKGDIPEGYSVSREKKERFSLILESASTNQTSMYLCASSHTGSEGNTIYFGEGSWLTVV.

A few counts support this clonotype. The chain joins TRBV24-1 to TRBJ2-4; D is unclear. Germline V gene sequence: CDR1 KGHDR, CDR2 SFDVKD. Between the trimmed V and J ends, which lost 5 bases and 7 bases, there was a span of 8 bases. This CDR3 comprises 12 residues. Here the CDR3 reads CATSGPDNIQYF. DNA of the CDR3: TGTGCCACCAGTGGACCGGACAACATTCAGTACTTC.

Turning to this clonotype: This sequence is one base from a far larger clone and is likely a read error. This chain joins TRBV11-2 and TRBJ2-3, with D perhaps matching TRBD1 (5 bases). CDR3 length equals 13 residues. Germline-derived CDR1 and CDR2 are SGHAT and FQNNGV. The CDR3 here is CASSLAQGSEALF. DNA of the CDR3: TGTGCCAGCAGCTTAGCGCAGGGTAGTGAAGCTTTGTTT.

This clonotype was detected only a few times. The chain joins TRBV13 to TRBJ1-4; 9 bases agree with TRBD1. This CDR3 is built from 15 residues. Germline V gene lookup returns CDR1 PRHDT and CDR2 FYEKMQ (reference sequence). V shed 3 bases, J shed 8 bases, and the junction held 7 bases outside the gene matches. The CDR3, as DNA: TGTGCCAGCAGCTTTGGGACAGGGCGAGAGGAAAAACTGTTTTTT. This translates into CASSFGTGREEKLFF.